One sample yielded the 11 T cell receptor beta chains listed below, sequenced in a study of human T cells and chemical hapten exposure. One entry per CDR3 protein results from TCRdb running MiXCR on the RACE reads. Of some 100,000 distinct CDR3 sequences listed, roughly a tenth are singletons. The time point denotes: patch test 2, 6 weeks after DPC sensitization. This sample's treatment: therapeutic diphenylcyclopropenone sensitization with weekly scalp DPC. Material: whole blood, obtained in connection with sensitization to the hapten diphenylcyclopropenone (DPC). The receptors here all came from a woman aged 40 to 49 with alopecia areata. Some clones in this sample may be carry-over from other donors' samples.

This clonotype was seen more than once but under ten times. This chain uses TRBV14 with TRBJ1-1; 9 bases fit TRBD1. CDR3 size: 15 residues. Germline loops: CDR1 SGHDN, CDR2 FVKESK. Germline trimming cut 4 bases from V and 3 bases from J; bases unmatched to any gene: 6. The CDR3 loop is CASSPRGQGYTEAFF. In DNA form, the CDR3 reads TGTGCCAGCAGCCCCCGCGGACAGGGGTACACTGAAGCTTTCTTT.

This clonotype was detected only a few times. The chain combines TRBV29-1 with TRBJ1-6; D is unclear. The V gene lost 4 bases and the J gene lost 8 bases, with 12 bases spanning the gap. Germline V gene sequence: CDR1 SQVTM, CDR2 ANQGSEA. This CDR3 has 13 amino acids. DNA of the CDR3: TGCAGCGTTGCTGAAAATCAGGATTCACCCCTCCACTTT. As protein: CSVAENQDSPLHF.

This clonotype was seen a handful of times. This chain links TRBV9 with TRBJ1-1; D perhaps matches TRBD1 (6 bases). The V gene lost 2 bases and the J gene lost 6 bases, with 11 bases spanning the gap. This CDR3 spans 13 amino acids. Germline assignment: CDR1 SGDLS and CDR2 YYNGEE. The CDR3 nucleotides read TGTGCCAGCAGCGTGGGGGGCATAGCTGAAGCTTTCTTT. Protein sequence: CASSVGGIAEAFF.

This clonotype was counted a few times. The CDR3 loop reads CASTNPQGLGSNQPQHF. In nucleotides, the CDR3 is TGTGCCAGCACCAACCCCCAGGGTTTGGGTAGCAATCAGCCCCAGCATTTT. V gene TRBV28 combines with J gene TRBJ1-5, with D possibly matching TRBD1 (5 bases). The germline CDR1 and CDR2 sequences are MDHEN and SYDVKM. The length of the CDR3 is 17 residues. V was trimmed by 7 bases and J by 0 bases, leaving 19 bases between them.

This clonotype came up many times. The genes are TRBV5-4 and TRBJ2-7; D is uncertain. The V end lost 0 bases, the J end lost 0 bases, and 7 bases lay between the germline ends. Germline CDR1 and CDR2: SGHNT and YYREEE (reference sequence). This CDR3 is built from 14 residues. CDR3 nucleotide sequence: TGTGCCAGCAGCTTGGCGACTCTCTCCTACGAGCAGTACTTC. This sequence encodes CASSLATLSYEQYF. Complete variable domain (other parts from reference TRBV5-4 and TRBJ2-7): ETGVTQSPTHLIKTRGQQVTLRCSSQSGHNTVSWYQQALGQGPQFIFQYYREEENGRGNFPPRFSGLQFPNYSSELNVNALELDDSALYLCASSLATLSYEQYFGPGTRLTVT.

The chain couples TRBV5-1 to TRBJ2-2; 7 bases align to TRBD1. This CDR3 region has 15 residues. V shed 3 bases and J 7 bases; nucleotides not matched to a gene: 9. Per germline, CDR1 SGHRS and CDR2 YFSETQ. The CDR3 sequence is CASSWWNRGGGELFF. The CDR3 DNA follows: TGCGCCAGCAGCTGGTGGAACAGGGGTGGCGGGGAGCTGTTTTTT.

The sample holds many counts of this clonotype. The genes are TRBV12-3 or TRBV12-4 and TRBJ2-3; the D is unclear. This CDR3 has 14 amino acids. Trimming cost V 6 bases and J 0 bases, with 10 bases left between them. CDR3: CASSSPPSTDTQYF. CDR3 DNA: TGTGCCAGCAGCTCCCCCCCTAGCACAGATACGCAGTATTTT.

This clonotype showed up just a few times. The rearrangement links TRBV28 to TRBJ2-5, with 7 bases lining up with TRBD1. V was pared by 6 bases and J by 5 bases, with 15 bases of the junction left unmatched. CDR1 MDHEN and CDR2 SYDVKM come from the germline V gene. The CDR3 spans 16 residues. In DNA form, the CDR3 reads TGTGCCAGCAGCCCCTTGACAGACCCACAGGGGGAGACCCAGTACTTC. This encodes CASSPLTDPQGETQYF. The entire variable domain, with the rest obtained from reference TRBV28 and TRBJ2-5, is as follows: DVKVTQSSRYLVKRTGEKVFLECVQDMDHENMFWYRQDPGLGLRLIYFSYDVKMKEKGDIPEGYSVSREKKERFSLILESASTNQTSMYLCASSPLTDPQGETQYFGPGTRLLVL.

This clonotype was observed at least ten times. The chain employs TRBV12-3 or TRBV12-4 and TRBJ1-4; TRBD1 is a possible D gene (6 bases). CDR3 length: 14 residues. V was cut by 3 bases and J by 3 bases, with 8 bases left in between. CDR3 DNA: TGTGCCAGCAGTTTTCGACAGGCTAATGAAAAACTGTTTTTT. Amino acids: CASSFRQANEKLFF.

A word on this clonotype: Possible read error: a much larger clone is one base away. The V gene is TRBV12-3 or TRBV12-4, the J gene TRBJ2-3, with D unclear. Trimming took 2 bases from V and 8 from J, leaving 17 bases between them. This CDR3 is built from 15 residues. CDR3 nucleotides: TGTGCCAGCAGTTTATCCCCCTTAGACGCAGTTACGCAGTATTTT. This translates into CASSLSPLDAVTQYF.

The chain has TRBV6-4 and TRBJ1-5; no clear D gene. The CDR3 totals 17 residues. Germline lookup yields CDR1 MRHNA and CDR2 SNTAGT. Trimming removed 0 bases from V and 0 bases from J, with 12 bases in between. CDR3 bases: TGTGCCAGCAGTGACTCGTTCAGAACCAATAGCAATCAGCCCCAGCATTTT. Its translation is CASSDSFRTNSNQPQHF.